This record concerns one T cell receptor beta chain sequence. The sample carries other DNA sequences with the same CDR3. Sequencing used immunoSEQ multiplex PCR; TCRdb keeps in-frame clones, though not all of them. Of a few million clones in the sample, under 97% are singletons; the top ten hold less than 0.15%. The data were obtained in a study of shared clonotypes between healthy human individuals. The CDR3 is 14 amino acids. Trimming at V came to 6 bases and at J to 0 bases, leaving 4 bases not matched to a gene. From germline, CDR1 is MNHNY and CDR2 SVGAGI (reference sequence). Sequenced sample: naive CD4+ T cells sorted from blood. The subset denotes: CD45RA+ positively selected. This chain joins TRBV6-6 and TRBJ1-2; TRBD1 aligns across 7 bases. The sequence was obtained from a man aged 18-30 years in good health. CDR3 bases: TGTGCCAGCAGCCTAACAGGGGCTAACTATGGCTACACCTTC. This gives the protein CASSLTGANYGYTF.